Below, one TCR beta chain is given with its context. Specified time point: after trial treatment. This sample's treatment: LDRT plus nivolumab, ipilimumab, low-dose cyclophosphamide and aspirin (RACIN trial). The data derive from a study of low-dose radiotherapy and immunotherapy resistance in tumors. Background on the study: Dosing of intravenous cyclophosphamide at 200 mg/m2 occurred every two weeks and took place one day prior to radiation and immunotherapy.

First-strand cDNA used TRAV- and TRBV-specific primers, covering alpha and beta chains. The authors amplified TCRs for 20 to 25 PCR cycles with a constant-region primer and a V-primer adapter. MiXCR was run by TCRdb on the reads, yielding one entry per CDR3 protein. This sample has 35,000 to 50,000 distinct CDR3 sequences, with 25% found just once. In germline, CDR1 is LGHNA, CDR2 YNFKEQ. The V end was cut by 0 bases, the J end by 1 base, with 12 bases between. The CDR3 runs to 16 residues. V gene TRBV4-2 combines with J gene TRBJ1-1, with a possible D match to TRBD1 (5 bases). The source is a male donor with prostate cancer. Sequenced material: PBMCs, taken after low-dose radiotherapy plus immunotherapy. CDR3 protein: CASSQEGVDGNTEAFF. The CDR3 bases are TGTGCCAGCAGCCAAGAGGGGGTTGACGGGAACACTGAAGCTTTCTTT.